This T cell receptor beta chain was obtained from a study of T cell responses to AZD1222 COVID-19 vaccine. Study results and limitations: The study sampled repertoires only after the peak T cell response. Spike-specific TCR breadth and depth rose after two AZD1222 doses. Clonal diversity was possibly underestimated; the donors were predominantly white British and more often female.

Notes on this clone: Its antigen is not identified.

CDR3 length: 17 residues. The germline V gene encodes CDR1 SGHRS and CDR2 YFSETQ. V lost 1 base and J lost 2, with 17 bases in between. Profiled with immunoSEQ multiplex PCR; TCRdb holds only in-frame clones, not every one. The repertoire holds under 80,000 clones, with around 82% as singletons. Pooled samples include second doses given at about 4 or 12 weeks. The chain carries TRBV5-1 and TRBJ2-3; D is uncertain. The material sequenced was peripheral blood, taken 28 days after the second AZD1222 dose. The TCR sequence derives from an adult who received the AZD1222 COVID-19 vaccine. The CDR3 nucleotides are TGCGCCAGCAGCTTGTTCTCCCAGCAAATCTTCACAGATACGCAGTATTTT. Translation: CASSLFSQQIFTDTQYF. Supplemented by reference TRBV5-1 and TRBJ2-3, the full variable domain reads KAGVTQTPRYLIKTRGQQVTLSCSPISGHRSVSWYQQTPGQGLQFLFEYFSETQRNKGNFPGRFSGRQFSNSRSEMNVSTLELGDSALYLCASSLFSQQIFTDTQYFGPGTRLTVL.